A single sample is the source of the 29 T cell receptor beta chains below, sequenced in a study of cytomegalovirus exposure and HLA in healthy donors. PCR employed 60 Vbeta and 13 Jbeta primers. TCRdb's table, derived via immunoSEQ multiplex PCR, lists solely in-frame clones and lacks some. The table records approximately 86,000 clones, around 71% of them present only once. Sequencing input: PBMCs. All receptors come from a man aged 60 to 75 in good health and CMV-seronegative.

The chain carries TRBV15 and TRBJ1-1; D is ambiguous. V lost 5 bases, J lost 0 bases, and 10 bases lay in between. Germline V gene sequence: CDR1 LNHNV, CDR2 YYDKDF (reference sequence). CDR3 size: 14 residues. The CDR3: CATSAGVMNTEAFF. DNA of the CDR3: TGTGCCACCAGCGCCGGGGTCATGAACACTGAAGCTTTCTTT. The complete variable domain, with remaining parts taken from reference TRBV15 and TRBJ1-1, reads DAMVIQNPRYQVTQFGKPVTLSCSQTLNHNVMYWYQQKSSQAPKLLFHYYDKDFNNEADTPDNFQSRRPNTSFCFLDIRSPGLGDTAMYLCATSAGVMNTEAFFGQGTRLTVV.

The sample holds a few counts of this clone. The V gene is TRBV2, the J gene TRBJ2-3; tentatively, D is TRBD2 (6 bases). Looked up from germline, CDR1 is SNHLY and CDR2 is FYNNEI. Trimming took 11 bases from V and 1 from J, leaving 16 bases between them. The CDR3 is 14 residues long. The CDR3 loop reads CAAKVSSGTDTQYF. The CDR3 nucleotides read TGTGCCGCTAAGGTGTCTAGCGGCACAGATACGCAGTATTTT.

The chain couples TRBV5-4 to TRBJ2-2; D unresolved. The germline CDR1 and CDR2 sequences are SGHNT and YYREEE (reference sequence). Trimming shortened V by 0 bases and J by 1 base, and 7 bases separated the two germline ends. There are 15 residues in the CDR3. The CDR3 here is CASSLAERNTGELFF. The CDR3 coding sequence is TGTGCCAGCAGCTTGGCAGAAAGGAACACCGGGGAGCTGTTTTTT.

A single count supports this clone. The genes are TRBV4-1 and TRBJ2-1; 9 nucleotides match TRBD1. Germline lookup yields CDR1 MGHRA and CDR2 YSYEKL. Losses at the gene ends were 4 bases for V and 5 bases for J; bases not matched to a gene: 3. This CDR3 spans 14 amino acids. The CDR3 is CASSRGTGNNEQFF. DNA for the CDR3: TGCGCCAGCAGCCGGGGGACAGGGAACAATGAGCAGTTCTTC.

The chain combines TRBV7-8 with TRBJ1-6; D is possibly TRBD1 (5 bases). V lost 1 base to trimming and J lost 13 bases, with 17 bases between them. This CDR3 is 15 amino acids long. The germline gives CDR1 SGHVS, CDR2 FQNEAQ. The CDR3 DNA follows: TGTGCCAGCAGCTTAGTTGGGACTAGTCACACGCCCCTCCACTTT. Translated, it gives CASSLVGTSHTPLHF.

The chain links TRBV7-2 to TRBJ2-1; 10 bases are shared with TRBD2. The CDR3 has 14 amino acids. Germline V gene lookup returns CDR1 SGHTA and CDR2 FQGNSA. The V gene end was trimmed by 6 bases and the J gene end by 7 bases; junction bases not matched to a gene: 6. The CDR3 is CASRPASGGNEQFF. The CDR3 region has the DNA TGTGCCAGCAGGCCGGCTAGCGGGGGTAATGAGCAGTTCTTC.

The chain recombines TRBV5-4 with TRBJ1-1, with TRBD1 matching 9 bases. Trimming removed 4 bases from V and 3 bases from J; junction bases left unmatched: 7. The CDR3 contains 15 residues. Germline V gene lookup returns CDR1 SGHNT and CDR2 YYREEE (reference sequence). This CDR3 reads CASSNRDRVYTEAFF. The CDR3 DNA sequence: TGTGCCAGCAGCAACCGGGACAGGGTGTACACTGAAGCTTTCTTT.

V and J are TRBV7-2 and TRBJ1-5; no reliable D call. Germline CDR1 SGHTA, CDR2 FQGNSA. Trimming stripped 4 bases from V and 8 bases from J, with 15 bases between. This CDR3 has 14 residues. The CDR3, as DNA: TGTGCCAGCAGCTACGATTCGGGTTCGAAGCCCCAGCATTTT. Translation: CASSYDSGSKPQHF.

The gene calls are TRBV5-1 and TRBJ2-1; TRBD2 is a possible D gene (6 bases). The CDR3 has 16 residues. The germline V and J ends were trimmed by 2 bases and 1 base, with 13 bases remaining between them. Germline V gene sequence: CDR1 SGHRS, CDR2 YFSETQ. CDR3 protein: CASSFLGGLSYNEQFF. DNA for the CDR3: TGCGCCAGCAGCTTCCTCGGGGGTTTATCCTACAATGAGCAGTTCTTC. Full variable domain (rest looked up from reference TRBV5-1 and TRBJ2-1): KAGVTQTPRYLIKTRGQQVTLSCSPISGHRSVSWYQQTPGQGLQFLFEYFSETQRNKGNFPGRFSGRQFSNSRSEMNVSTLELGDSALYLCASSFLGGLSYNEQFFGPGTRLTVL.

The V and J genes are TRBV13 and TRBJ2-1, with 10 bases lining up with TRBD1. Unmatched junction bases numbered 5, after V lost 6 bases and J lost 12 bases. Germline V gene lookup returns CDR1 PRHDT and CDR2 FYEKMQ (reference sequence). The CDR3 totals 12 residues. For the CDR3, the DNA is TGTGCCAGCAGGGGGGACAGGGGTCTGCAGTTCTTC. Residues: CASRGDRGLQFF.

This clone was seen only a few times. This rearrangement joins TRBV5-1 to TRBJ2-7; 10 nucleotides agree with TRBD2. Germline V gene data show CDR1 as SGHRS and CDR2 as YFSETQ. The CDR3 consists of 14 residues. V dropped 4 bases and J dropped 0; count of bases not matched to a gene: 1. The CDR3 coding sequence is TGCGCCAGCAGCAGGACTAGCGGCTCCTACGAGCAGTACTTC. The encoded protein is CASSRTSGSYEQYF.

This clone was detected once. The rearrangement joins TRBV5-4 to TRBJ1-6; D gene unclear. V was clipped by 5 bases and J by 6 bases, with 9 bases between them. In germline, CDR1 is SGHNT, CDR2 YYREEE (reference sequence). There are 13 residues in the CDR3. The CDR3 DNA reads TGTGCCAGCAGACCGACTTCTAATTCACCCCTCCACTTT. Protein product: CASRPTSNSPLHF.

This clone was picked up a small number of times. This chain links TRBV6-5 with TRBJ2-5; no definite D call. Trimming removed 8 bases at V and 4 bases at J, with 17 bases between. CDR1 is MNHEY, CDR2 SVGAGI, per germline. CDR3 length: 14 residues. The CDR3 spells CASVSGRGPETQYF. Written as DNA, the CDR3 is TGTGCCAGCGTTAGTGGGCGTGGTCCAGAGACCCAGTACTTC.

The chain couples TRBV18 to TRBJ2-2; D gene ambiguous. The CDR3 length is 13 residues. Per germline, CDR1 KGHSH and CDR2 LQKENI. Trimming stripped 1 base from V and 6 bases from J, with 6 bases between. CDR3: CASSPLDAGELFF. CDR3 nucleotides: TGTGCCAGCTCACCACTAGATGCCGGGGAGCTGTTTTTT.

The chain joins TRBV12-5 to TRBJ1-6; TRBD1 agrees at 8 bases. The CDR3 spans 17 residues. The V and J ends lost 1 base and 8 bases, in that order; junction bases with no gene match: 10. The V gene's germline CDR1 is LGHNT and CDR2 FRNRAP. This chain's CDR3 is CASGLGWDRPGDSPLHF. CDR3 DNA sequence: TGTGCTAGTGGTTTGGGTTGGGACAGGCCGGGGGATTCACCCCTCCACTTT.

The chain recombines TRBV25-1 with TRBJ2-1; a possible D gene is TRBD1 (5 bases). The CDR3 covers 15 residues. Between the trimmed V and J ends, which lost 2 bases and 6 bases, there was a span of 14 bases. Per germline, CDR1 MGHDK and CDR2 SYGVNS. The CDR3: CASSETGDSCNEQFF. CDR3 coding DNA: TGTGCCAGCAGTGAAACGGGTGACAGCTGCAATGAGCAGTTCTTC.

The CDR3 coding sequence is TGTGCCAGCAGCCTAAGGACAGCCAATGAGCAGTTCTTC. Protein product: CASSLRTANEQFF. This rearrangement joins TRBV7-6 to TRBJ2-1; D might be TRBD1 (6 bases). V lost 5 bases and J 6 bases, leaving 11 bases between the germline ends. The CDR3 length is 13 residues. In germline, CDR1 is SGHVS, CDR2 FNYEAQ.

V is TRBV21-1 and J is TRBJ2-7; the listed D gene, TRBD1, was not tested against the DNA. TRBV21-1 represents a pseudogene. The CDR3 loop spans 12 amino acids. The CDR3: CATRWAIYEQYF. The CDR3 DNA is TGTGCCACCCGCTGGGCCATCTACGAGCAGTACTTC.

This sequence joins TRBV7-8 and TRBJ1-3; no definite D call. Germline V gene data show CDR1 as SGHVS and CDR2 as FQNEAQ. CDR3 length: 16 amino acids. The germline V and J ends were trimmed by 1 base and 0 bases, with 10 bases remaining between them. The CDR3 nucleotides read TGTGCCAGCAGCTTAGTTGGGAGCAACTCTGGAAACACCATATATTTT. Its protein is CASSLVGSNSGNTIYF.

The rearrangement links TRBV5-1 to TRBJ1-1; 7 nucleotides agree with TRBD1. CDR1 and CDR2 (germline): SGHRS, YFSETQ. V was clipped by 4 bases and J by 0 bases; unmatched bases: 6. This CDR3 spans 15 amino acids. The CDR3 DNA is TGCGCCAGCAGCCGAGAGACAGGGCTGAACACTGAAGCTTTCTTT. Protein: CASSRETGLNTEAFF.

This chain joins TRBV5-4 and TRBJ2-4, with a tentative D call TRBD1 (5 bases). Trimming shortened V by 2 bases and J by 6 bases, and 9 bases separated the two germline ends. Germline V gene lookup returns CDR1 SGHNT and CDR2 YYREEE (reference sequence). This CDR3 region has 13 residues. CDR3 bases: TGTGCCAGCAGCTTCTCAGGGATAAACATTCAGTACTTC. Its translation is CASSFSGINIQYF.

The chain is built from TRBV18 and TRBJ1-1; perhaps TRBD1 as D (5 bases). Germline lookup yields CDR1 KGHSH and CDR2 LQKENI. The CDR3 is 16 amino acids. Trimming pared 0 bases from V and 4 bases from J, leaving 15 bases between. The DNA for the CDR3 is TGTGCCAGCTCACCACCGTTGGGGGGGTTCGGCACTGAAGCTTTCTTT. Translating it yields CASSPPLGGFGTEAFF.

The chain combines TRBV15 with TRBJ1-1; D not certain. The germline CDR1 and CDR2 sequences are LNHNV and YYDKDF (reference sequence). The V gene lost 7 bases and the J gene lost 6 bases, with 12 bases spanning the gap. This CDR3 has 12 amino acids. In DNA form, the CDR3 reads TGTGCCACCAAATACAAGGAGGCTGAAGCTTTCTTT. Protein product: CATKYKEAEAFF.

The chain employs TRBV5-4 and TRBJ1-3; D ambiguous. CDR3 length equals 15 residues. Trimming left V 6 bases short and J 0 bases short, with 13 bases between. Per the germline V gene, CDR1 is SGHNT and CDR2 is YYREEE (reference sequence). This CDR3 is CASTFGGSSGNTIYF. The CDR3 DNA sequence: TGTGCCAGCACCTTTGGAGGGAGCTCTGGAAACACCATATATTTT.

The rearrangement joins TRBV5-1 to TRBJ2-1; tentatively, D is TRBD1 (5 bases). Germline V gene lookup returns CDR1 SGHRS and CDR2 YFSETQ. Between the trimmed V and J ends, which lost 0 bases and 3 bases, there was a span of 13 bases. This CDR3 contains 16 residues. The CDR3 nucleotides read TGCGCCAGCAGCTTGGAGGGGCCCTATCACTACAATGAGCAGTTCTTC. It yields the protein CASSLEGPYHYNEQFF.

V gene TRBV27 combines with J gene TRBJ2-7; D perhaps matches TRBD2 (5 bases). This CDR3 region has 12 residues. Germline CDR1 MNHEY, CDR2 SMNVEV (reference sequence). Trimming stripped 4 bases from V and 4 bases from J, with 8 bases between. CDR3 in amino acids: CASSSGSYEQYF. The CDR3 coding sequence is TGTGCCAGCAGTTCGGGGAGTTACGAGCAGTACTTC.

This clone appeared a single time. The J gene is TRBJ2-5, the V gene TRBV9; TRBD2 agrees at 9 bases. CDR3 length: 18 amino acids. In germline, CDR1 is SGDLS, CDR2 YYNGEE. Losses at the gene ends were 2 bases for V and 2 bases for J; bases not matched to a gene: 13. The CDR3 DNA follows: TGTGCCAGCAGCGTGTCGCTGGGACTAGCCCTCAATCAAGAGACCCAGTACTTC. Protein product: CASSVSLGLALNQETQYF.

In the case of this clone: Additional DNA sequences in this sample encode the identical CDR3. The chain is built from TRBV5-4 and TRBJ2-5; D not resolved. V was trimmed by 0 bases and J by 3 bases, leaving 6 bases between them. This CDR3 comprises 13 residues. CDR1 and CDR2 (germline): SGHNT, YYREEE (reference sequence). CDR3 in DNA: TGTGCCAGCAGCTTGGGCTCAGAAGAGACCCAGTACTTC. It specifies CASSLGSEETQYF.

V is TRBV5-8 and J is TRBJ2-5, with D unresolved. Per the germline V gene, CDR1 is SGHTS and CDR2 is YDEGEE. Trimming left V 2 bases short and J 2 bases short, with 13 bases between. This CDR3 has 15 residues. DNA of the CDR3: TGTGCCAGCAGCTTAGGAGCTCCCCCACAAGAGACCCAGTACTTC. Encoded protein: CASSLGAPPQETQYF.